This T cell receptor beta chain was identified in a study of blood T cell repertoires in COVID-19. Across the whole study: Sites in the United States, Italy and Spain provided acute and convalescent COVID-19 samples. PBMCs, B-cell-depleted T cells, or T cells provided the cDNA or gDNA that made up the material.

CDR1 is SGDLS and CDR2 is YYNGEE in the germline V gene. This CDR3 has 16 residues. V dropped 4 bases and J dropped 2; count of bases not matched to a gene: 7. In the study's own analysis: Amplified reference gene primers provided the basis for estimating nucleated cell counts. Clones were sequenced by immunoSEQ multiplex PCR, and TCRdb holds only the in-frame ones, with some missing. The D gene and trimming were derived from the DNA, and the V and J assignments and clone size from that table. Of some 220,000 clones listed, over 80% are singletons. The clonotype originates from a woman aged 55-70 years with active or convalescent COVID-19. The chain joins TRBV9 to TRBJ2-5; TRBD2 matches at 11 bases. The source material was peripheral blood. The chain's CDR3 is CASSPRLAGGQETQYF. The CDR3 nucleotides read TGTGCCAGCAGCCCTCGTTTAGCGGGAGGGCAAGAGACCCAGTACTTC.